The sequence of this T cell receptor beta chain was determined in a study of blood T cell repertoires in COVID-19. Method: immunoSEQ multiplex PCR; TCRdb's copy keeps in-frame clones and lacks some. Of tens of thousands of clones in the sample, approximately 90% were seen once. Trimming took 3 bases from V and 4 from J; bases not matched to a gene: 4. Looked up from germline, CDR1 is SGHRS and CDR2 is YFSETQ. The CDR3 is 14 residues long. The receptor comes from a male donor with acute or convalescent COVID-19. The V gene is TRBV5-1, the J gene TRBJ2-1, with 7 bases fitting TRBD1. The sequencing sample was made of peripheral blood. CDR3 amino acids: CASSSGQEYNEQFF. DNA for the CDR3: TGCGCCAGCAGCTCAGGACAGGAGTACAATGAGCAGTTCTTC.